These 2 T cell receptor beta chains were all obtained from the same sample, sequenced in a study of blood T cell repertoires in COVID-19. Generated by immunoSEQ multiplex PCR, the TCRdb table keeps only in-frame clones and is missing some. The sample yields 80,000 to 100,000 clones, roughly 90% seen once. The sequenced sample was peripheral blood. The receptors derive from a human donor with COVID-19, enrolled during active disease. The donor label of this sample is uncertain.

The chain uses TRBV2 and TRBJ1-6, with TRBD1 matching over 9 bases. Germline V gives CDR1 SNHLY, CDR2 FYNNEI. The CDR3 has 20 residues. Unmatched junction bases numbered 26, after V lost 8 bases and J lost 9 bases. CDR3 DNA sequence: TGTGCCAGCGGTGCGCATAGGGACAGGGAACCCCATACGAATAGTTCACCCCTCCACTTT. It specifies CASGAHRDREPHTNSSPLHF. The complete variable domain, with remaining parts taken from reference TRBV2 and TRBJ1-6, reads EPEVTQTPSHQVTQMGQEVILRCVPISNHLYFYWYRQILGQKVEFLVSFYNNEISEKSEIFDDQFSVERPDGSNFTLKIRSTKLEDSAMYFCASGAHRDREPHTNSSPLHFGNGTRLTVT.

The V call is TRBV5-6, the J call TRBJ1-4; D gene uncertain. The germline V and J ends were trimmed by 6 bases and 0 bases, with 12 bases remaining between them. Germline V lookup: CDR1 SGHDT, CDR2 YYEEEE. The CDR3 length is 15 residues. DNA for the CDR3: TGTGCCAGCAACGTAAGAGGAGCAACTAATGAAAAACTGTTTTTT. It yields the protein CASNVRGATNEKLFF.